These 28 T cell receptor beta chains came from one sample sequenced in a study of T cells after posttransplantation cyclophosphamide. TCRdb's copy holds only in-frame clones and misses some; the assay was immunoSEQ multiplex PCR. The table has about 47,000 clones, around 94% seen once; the top ten hold 2.5% to 3%. Material: PBMCs. The receptors were gathered from a woman aged 25 to 39 in good health and a related stem cell transplant donor.

The J gene is TRBJ2-7, the V gene TRBV7-2, with TRBD2 matching over 9 bases. CDR3 length: 16 amino acids. CDR1 is SGHTA and CDR2 is FQGNSA in the germline V gene. V lost 1 base, J lost 5 bases, and 9 bases stayed unmatched. In DNA form, the CDR3 reads TGTGCCAGCAGCTTAGTCGGCGGGGGGGCGCTTAACGAGCAGTACTTC. Protein sequence: CASSLVGGGALNEQYF. Full variable domain (outside the CDR3, taken from reference TRBV7-2 and TRBJ2-7): GAGVSQSPSNKVTEKGKDVELRCDPISGHTALYWYRQSLGQGLEFLIYFQGNSAPDKSGLPSDRFSAERTGGSVSTLTIQRTQQEDSAVYLCASSLVGGGALNEQYFGPGTRLTVT.

The rearrangement links TRBV19 to TRBJ1-2, with 8 bases matching TRBD1. The CDR3 runs to 13 residues. From germline, CDR1 is LNHDA and CDR2 SQIVND (reference sequence). V shed 4 bases and J 2 bases; nucleotides not matched to a gene: 0. CDR3 DNA sequence: TGTGCCAGTAGTAGACAGGGGAACTATGGCTACACCTTC. Amino acid sequence: CASSRQGNYGYTF.

The chain couples TRBV6-5 to TRBJ1-5; tentative D call: TRBD1 (6 bases). This CDR3 has 15 amino acids. Germline V gene lookup returns CDR1 MNHEY and CDR2 SVGAGI. Trimming took 6 bases from V and 0 from J, leaving 12 bases between them. CDR3 amino acids: CASSLDSDSNQPQHF. The CDR3 DNA follows: TGTGCCAGCAGCCTGGACAGCGATAGCAATCAGCCCCAGCATTTT.

The rearrangement links TRBV30 to TRBJ1-6; D call uncertain. The V gene lost 0 bases and the J gene lost 9 bases, with 3 bases spanning the gap. In germline, CDR1 is GTSNPN, CDR2 SVGIG (reference sequence). This CDR3 region has 11 residues. The CDR3 protein is CAWSVSSPLHF. CDR3 in DNA: TGTGCCTGGAGTGTTAGTTCACCCCTCCACTTT.

The sample holds one count of this clone. The chain employs TRBV10-1 and TRBJ2-3, with 13 bases aligning to TRBD2. Trimming took 4 bases from V and 6 from J; bases not matched to a gene: 7. CDR1 and CDR2 (germline): WNHNN, SYGVQD (reference sequence). The CDR3 runs 16 residues. Here the CDR3 reads CASSVQLAGGPDTQYF. The CDR3 DNA reads TGCGCCAGCAGTGTTCAACTAGCGGGGGGGCCCGATACGCAGTATTTT.

V gene TRBV7-6 combines with J gene TRBJ2-7, with a weak D call TRBD2 (6 bases). Germline V gene data show CDR1 as SGHVS and CDR2 as FNYEAQ. The V and J ends lost 5 bases and 4 bases respectively, with 15 bases between them. CDR3 size: 14 residues. The CDR3 loop is CASSVSGGGYEQYF. CDR3 bases: TGTGCCAGCAGCGTTAGCGGAGGCGGGTACGAGCAGTACTTC. Variable domain in full (rest from reference TRBV7-6 and TRBJ2-7): GAGVSQSPRYKVTKRGQDVALRCDPISGHVSLYWYRQALGQGPEFLTYFNYEAQQDKSGLPNDRFSAERPEGSISTLTIQRTEQRDSAMYRCASSVSGGGYEQYFGPGTRLTVT.

CDR3: CASSPGHSRSGNTIYF. Here the CDR3 DNA reads TGTGCCAGCTCACCAGGGCACTCTCGGTCCGGAAACACCATATATTTT. This chain links TRBV18 with TRBJ1-3; D is ambiguous. CDR1 KGHSH and CDR2 LQKENI come from the germline V gene. Deletions cut 2 bases from V and 4 bases from J, with 15 bases between. This CDR3 has 16 amino acids.

V is TRBV7-9 and J is TRBJ2-1; TRBD2 aligns across 7 bases. CDR3 length: 15 residues. Germline lookup yields CDR1 SEHNR and CDR2 FQNEAQ (reference sequence). V lost 5 bases to trimming and J lost 12 bases; unmatched junction nucleotides: 16. The CDR3 nucleotides are TGTGCCAGCAGCCCCCGCGGCGGGGGATCCTTGGGGCAGTTCTTC. This gives the protein CASSPRGGGSLGQFF.

The count of this clone is one. The chain carries TRBV25-1 and TRBJ2-5, with TRBD1 matching over 8 bases. The germline gives CDR1 MGHDK, CDR2 SYGVNS. The CDR3 contains 17 residues. Trimming removed 2 bases from V and 1 base from J; junction bases left unmatched: 9. CDR3 region: CASSEPRDRSSQETQYF. DNA of the CDR3: TGTGCCAGCAGTGAACCCCGGGACAGGAGTTCCCAAGAGACCCAGTACTTC.

J is TRBJ1-1 and V is TRBV6-1; D is ambiguous. The germline V and J ends were trimmed by 8 bases and 0 bases, with 10 bases remaining between them. The CDR3 runs 13 residues. Germline V lookup: CDR1 MNHNS, CDR2 SASEGT. The CDR3 is CASGQIMNTEAFF. CDR3 in DNA: TGTGCCAGCGGCCAGATAATGAACACTGAAGCTTTCTTT.

CDR3 DNA: TGTGCCATCAGTGACGAAACAGTAACCTACACCTTC. Translating gives CAISDETVTYTF. The V gene is TRBV10-3, the J gene TRBJ1-2; D gene uncertain. This CDR3 is built from 12 residues. Germline lookup yields CDR1 ENHRY and CDR2 SYGVKD. Trimming left V 3 bases short and J 10 bases short, with 12 bases between.

The chain couples TRBV19 to TRBJ2-7, with D tentatively TRBD1 (6 bases). Germline-derived CDR1 and CDR2 are LNHDA and SQIVND (reference sequence). The V end lost 1 base, the J end lost 2 bases, and 18 bases lay between the germline ends. This CDR3 comprises 17 residues. As DNA, the CDR3 is TGTGCCAGTAGTATAGCTGCATTGGCAGGGGACGCCTACGAGCAGTACTTC. It yields the protein CASSIAALAGDAYEQYF.

V and J are TRBV6-4 and TRBJ2-1, with 8 positions matching TRBD1. V trimming: 6 bases; J trimming: 2 bases; junction bases outside the gene matches: 6. Germline loops: CDR1 MRHNA, CDR2 SNTAGT. The CDR3 spans 15 residues. The CDR3 DNA is TGTGCCAGCAGCGCGGACAGGGAAACCTACAATGAGCAGTTCTTC. Translation gives CASSADRETYNEQFF.

There are a few counts of this clone. The gene calls are TRBV28 and TRBJ1-1; D is possibly TRBD1 (5 bases). CDR1 and CDR2 from the germline V gene are MDHEN and SYDVKM. This CDR3 spans 14 amino acids. Trimming left V 5 bases short and J 4 bases short, with 14 bases between. The CDR3 sequence: CASSRQWRGTEAFF. CDR3 DNA: TGTGCCAGCAGTCGACAGTGGAGGGGCACTGAAGCTTTCTTT.

This sequence joins TRBV2 and TRBJ2-3; D remains unclear. Between the trimmed V and J ends, which lost 1 base and 11 bases, there was a span of 13 bases. Germline CDR1 reads SNHLY; CDR2 reads FYNNEI. This CDR3 contains 13 residues. The CDR3 region is CASSEGLPERQYF. The CDR3 DNA sequence: TGTGCCAGCAGTGAAGGACTGCCTGAGAGGCAGTATTTT.

V gene TRBV10-3 combines with J gene TRBJ2-5; D not certain. CDR1 is ENHRY, CDR2 SYGVKD, per germline. The CDR3 sequence is 13 residues long. Deletions cut 0 bases from V and 4 bases from J, with 6 bases between. Here the CDR3 reads CAISESSVETQYF. For the CDR3, the DNA is TGTGCCATCAGTGAGTCAAGCGTAGAGACCCAGTACTTC.

The chain is built from TRBV30 and TRBJ2-7; a possible D gene is TRBD1 (6 bases). This CDR3 is built from 14 residues. V was clipped by 2 bases and J by 7 bases, with 18 bases between them. In germline, CDR1 is GTSNPN, CDR2 SVGIG (reference sequence). CDR3 protein: CAWSRVRGLEEQYF. In nucleotides, the CDR3 is TGTGCCTGGAGTCGGGTCAGGGGTCTAGAGGAGCAGTACTTC.

The rearrangement links TRBV7-9 to TRBJ1-4; D unresolved. The CDR3 spans 15 residues. The germline CDR1 and CDR2 sequences are SEHNR and FQNEAQ (reference sequence). V lost 4 bases and J 0 bases, leaving 9 bases between the germline ends. The CDR3 sequence is CASSSTFATNEKLFF. The CDR3 DNA sequence: TGTGCCAGCAGCTCAACATTTGCAACTAATGAAAAACTGTTTTTT. Drawing the rest from reference TRBV7-9 and TRBJ1-4, the complete variable domain is DTGVSQNPRHKITKRGQNVTFRCDPISEHNRLYWYRQTLGQGPEFLTYFQNEAQLEKSRLLSDRFSAERPKGSFSTLEIQRTEQGDSAMYLCASSSTFATNEKLFFGSGTQLSVL.

This chain uses TRBV20-1 with TRBJ1-2, with D perhaps TRBD1 (5 bases). Between the trimmed V and J ends, which lost 5 bases and 5 bases, there was a span of 6 bases. Germline assignment: CDR1 DFQATT and CDR2 SNEGSKA (reference sequence). CDR3 length: 10 amino acids. CDR3 in amino acids: CSAGAYGYTF. In nucleotides, the CDR3 is TGCAGTGCTGGGGCATATGGCTACACCTTC.

The genes are TRBV29-1 and TRBJ1-2; 9 nucleotides line up with TRBD1. After removal of 5 bases from V and 2 bases from J, the junction contained 3 bases not matched to a gene. CDR3 length equals 13 residues. CDR1 SQVTM and CDR2 ANQGSEA come from the germline V gene. CDR3 amino acids: CSVTGGKNYGYTF. CDR3 in DNA: TGCAGCGTTACAGGGGGCAAGAACTATGGCTACACCTTC.

This sequence joins TRBV7-6 and TRBJ1-3, with 9 positions matching TRBD1. CDR3 size: 16 residues. J lost 4 bases, V lost 0 bases, and 4 bases had no gene match. Germline V gene lookup returns CDR1 SGHVS and CDR2 FNYEAQ. As DNA, the CDR3 is TGTGCCAGCAGCTTAGCGAGGACAGGGGCGGGAAACACCATATATTTT. This encodes CASSLARTGAGNTIYF.

The chain's CDR3 is CASSLLTGPKETQYF. The CDR3 DNA reads TGCGCCAGCAGCTTGTTGACAGGGCCTAAAGAGACCCAGTACTTC. The genes are TRBV5-1 and TRBJ2-5, with TRBD1 identical over 7 bases. CDR3 size: 15 residues. V dropped 1 base and J dropped 3; count of bases not matched to a gene: 6. Germline values: CDR1 SGHRS, CDR2 YFSETQ.

The CDR3 region is CASSTLDSYNEQFF. The CDR3 DNA reads TGTGCCAGCAGCACACTGGACAGTTACAATGAGCAGTTCTTC. V usage is TRBV11-2 and J usage is TRBJ2-1; perhaps TRBD1 as D (6 bases). The CDR3 is 14 residues long. Germline V gene sequence: CDR1 SGHAT, CDR2 FQNNGV. The V end was cut by 5 bases, the J end by 4 bases, with 12 bases between. Combining the CDR3 with reference TRBV11-2 and TRBJ2-1 gives the whole variable domain EAGVAQSPRYKIIEKRQSVAFWCNPISGHATLYWYQQILGQGPKLLIQFQNNGVVDDSQLPKDRFSAERLKGVDSTLKIQPAKLEDSAVYLCASSTLDSYNEQFFGPGTRLTVL.

This clone showed up just once. This chain uses TRBV9 with TRBJ2-4; TRBD2 matches 16 bases. Trimming at V came to 3 bases and at J to 0 bases, leaving 9 bases not matched to a gene. The CDR3 spans 20 residues. Germline CDR1 reads SGDLS; CDR2 reads YYNGEE. Written as DNA, the CDR3 is TGTGCCAGCAGCGCCGGTTCCGGGACTAGCGGGGGGGTAGCCAAAAACATTCAGTACTTC. This gives the protein CASSAGSGTSGGVAKNIQYF.

This rearrangement joins TRBV21-1 to TRBJ1-1; the D call TRBD1 from the table was never checked on the DNA. TRBV21-1 is a pseudogene segment. The CDR3 has 16 residues. CDR3 loop: CASGGRDRGRGTEAFF. Here the CDR3 DNA reads TGTGCCAGCGGGGGCCGAGACAGGGGTAGGGGCACTGAAGCTTTCTTT.

As DNA, the CDR3 is TGTGCCAGCAGCTTCTCCGGGGGAGATACGCAGTATTTT. It codes for CASSFSGGDTQYF. This sequence joins TRBV11-2 and TRBJ2-3, with a weak D call TRBD2 (6 bases). CDR3 length equals 13 residues. Germline V lookup: CDR1 SGHAT, CDR2 FQNNGV. V lost 3 bases and J 5 bases, leaving 9 bases between the germline ends.

This rearrangement joins TRBV29-1 to TRBJ1-1; D not certain. The CDR3 covers 11 residues. Germline CDR1 and CDR2: SQVTM and ANQGSEA. With 5 bases removed from V and 2 bases from J, the gap between germline ends came to 6 bases. The CDR3 sequence is CSVRVNTEAFF. The CDR3, as DNA: TGCAGCGTTCGGGTAAACACTGAAGCTTTCTTT.

This clone has just one count. The rearrangement links TRBV7-8 to TRBJ1-4; D gene unclear. The CDR3 has 21 amino acids. V lost 3 bases and J lost 6, with 32 bases in between. Germline V CDR1 and CDR2: SGHVS, FQNEAQ. CDR3 sequence: CASSFRVTARQEIGVYEKLFF. The DNA for the CDR3 is TGTGCCAGCAGCTTTCGAGTAACGGCTCGGCAGGAAATCGGGGTTTATGAAAAACTGTTTTTT.